This T cell receptor (beta chain) was identified during a study of T-cell memory formation after mild COVID-19 (dated by TCRdb to 2020 to 2022). At the level of the whole study: TCR sequence clusters from the two donors were found to be largely donor specific. In two donors, T-cell clones that expanded and contracted after mild COVID-19 were followed by sequencing TCRalpha and TCRbeta repertoires longitudinally. The cohort comprised two young, previously healthy adult volunteers, one female and one male. What the study reported, not specific to this receptor: Some responding clones were found in pre-infection memory, which suggests that pre-existing cross-reactive memory T cells took part in the SARS-CoV-2 response. The second-wave clones that peaked on day 37 were not confirmed to be SARS-CoV-2 specific. Contracting CD4+ clones appeared mostly in the CM and EM memory subsets, whereas CD8+ clones were enriched in EMRA. Only two mild cases were covered by the study, and larger cohorts that include severe cases with pre-infection samples were considered necessary. From day 15 to 85, contracting clones showed balanced CD4/CD8 phenotypes, whereas a second wave of clones that expanded from day 15 to 37 leaned towards CD4+.

CDR1 and CDR2 are read off the germline V gene (reference sequence) as SGHKS and YYEKEE. Trimming takes 0 bases from V and 12 bases from J, and the germline ends sit 7 bases apart. The CDR3 holds 12 amino acids from the cysteine to the phenylalanine. CDR3 DNA is the only sequence kept; it has 36 bases, read in frame from the first base. Ficoll-Paque density gradient centrifugation was the method used to isolate PBMCs. Sequencer: Illumina NovaSeq 6000. TCRalpha and TCRbeta cDNA libraries were built by 5'RACE with constant-segment primers, adding sample barcodes and unique molecular identifiers. Trizol reagent was used to extract RNA from every sample. The libraries were amplified in two PCR steps, and the second step added a second sample barcode and Illumina TruSeq adapters. Sequencing of the libraries was done on an Illumina NovaSeq, producing 2 x 150 bp paired-end reads. Processing in the source paper ran as follows. The reads were demultiplexed and collapsed into UMI-guided consensus sequences using migec v1.2.7. Using mixcr v2.1.11, UMI consensuses were aligned to TRA and TRB V and J templates and then assembled into clonotypes. Expanded or contracted clonotypes were those called significant by both edgeR and NoisET, with noise models trained on biological replicates. For edgeR calls, the cutoffs were a false discovery rate-adjusted p below 0.01 and a log2 fold-change threshold of 1. As an exploratory analysis of dynamics, PCA with hierarchical clustering was applied to max-normalized trajectories of the 1000 most abundant clonotypes. Separately sequenced CD4+ and CD8+ repertoires were used to assign the CD4 or CD8 phenotype of responding clones. TCRdb reprocessed the public reads (quality trimming at Q25 with fastp, clone calling with MiXCR) and kept in-frame beta chains. Each CDR3 protein gets just one entry, which takes the most common genes and DNA from the rows behind it. TCRdb's processing, not the study's, gives the V and J calls here. This sample holds about 270,000 distinct CDR3 sequences; over 15% were observed only once. Clones ranked in the top ten supply under 25% of the sample.

For this clonotype: No antigen is known for it. Per-nucleotide qualities are absent, and no much larger clonotype sits a single base away.

The sample taken for sequencing was PBMCs or a T cell subset sorted from them (not recorded which). The chain is encoded by TRBV5-5 joined to TRBJ2-6; a tentative D match to TRBD1 spans 6 bases. This clonotype originated in a man aged 18 to 30 who had mild COVID-19 (a few samples of this study predate the infection). The sample titles of this study are shuffled in the database, so cell type and time point are left out; the donor was told from shared clones. The nucleotide sequence reads TGTGCCAGCAGCTTGGAGGGGGTCGTCCTGACTTTC. Its translation is CASSLEGVVLTF.